This T cell receptor beta chain was captured in a study of T cell responses to AZD1222 COVID-19 vaccine. Across the whole study: Second-dose timings of about 4 or about 12 weeks were pooled.

Sequenced by immunoSEQ multiplex PCR; TCRdb stores in-frame clones only, minus some. The sample records under 120,000 clones, around 90% being singletons. Broader study findings: Elevations in Spike-specific TCR breadth and depth followed administration of two AZD1222 doses. Possibly, clonal diversity was underestimated; donors were largely white British and included more females. CD4 TCRs linked to vaccination spanned spike, dominating at 160-218 and 743-854.

There are 16 residues in the CDR3. As concerns this clone: Its antigen remains unidentified.

The sequencing used peripheral blood, collected on day 0 of AZD1222 vaccination. The gene calls are TRBV21-1 and TRBJ2-1; the table's D call TRBD1 went unverified against the DNA. TRBV21-1 is given as a pseudogene. This receptor was obtained from an adult in good health. The CDR3 sequence is CASSKCPLRVYNEQFF. Here the CDR3 DNA reads TGTGCCAGCAGCAAATGTCCGCTCAGGGTTTACAATGAGCAGTTCTTC.